This TCR beta chain was sequenced in a study of vaccination and CD4 T cells after COVID-19. For the study at large: There were two doses of either BNT162b2 or mRNA-1273 vaccine given to participants. Study-wide results and limits: Researchers report that 304 of 307 vaccine-specific clones in convalescent patients proved spike mono-reactive.

This clonotype was seen more than once but under ten times. Its antigen remains unidentified. Once obtained from cultured CD4+ T cells, the DNA was sequenced using the Oncomine TCR Beta short-read assay. TCRdb processed the PCR reads anew with MiXCR; each CDR3 protein has one entry. The sample records roughly 13,000 distinct CDR3 sequences, 20% to 25% being singletons. This sample's treatment: approximately nine-day PBMC culture with coronavirus spike peptide pools or control peptides (ViraFEST assay). With fresh IL-2 medium, half the medium was replaced on days 3 and 7. V was shortened by 1 base and J by 4 bases, with 17 bases between the two germline ends. The CDR3 covers 16 residues. Germline CDR1 and CDR2: SGHTA and FQGNSA.

This specimen consisted of CD4+ T cells from blood, cultured in vitro, obtained after SARS-CoV-2 vaccination. The chain couples TRBV7-2 to TRBJ2-7, with D maybe TRBD1 (5 bases). The receptor was derived from a human donor who had recovered from COVID-19. CDR3: CASSLVLGRKFYEQYF. CDR3 DNA sequence: TGTGCCAGCAGCTTAGTGCTGGGGCGCAAATTTTACGAGCAGTACTTC.